This note documents a single T cell receptor (beta chain) sequence. As yet, its antigen is unknown. These data belong to a study of shared clonotypes between healthy human individuals. On the study more broadly: CD4 naive cells filled three plates per donor, CD4 memory three, CD8 naive two and CD8 memory one.

Germline CDR1 and CDR2: MNHNY and SVGAGI (reference sequence). The germline V and J ends were trimmed by 5 bases and 11 bases, with 21 bases remaining between them. The CDR3 runs 14 residues. Repertoires were generated with immunoSEQ multiplex PCR, while TCRdb's copy carries only in-frame clones and drops some. The table includes approximately 2.3 million clones, approximately 95% detected once. Study-wide findings and caveats: There were few donors, and this limited the genetic and exposure-history diversity represented.

Division of CD4+ cells produced a CD45RA+ naive subset and a CD45RA-negative memory subset. Material for sequencing was naive CD4+ T cells from PBMCs. The subset is: CD45RA+ positively selected. This chain links TRBV6-6 with TRBJ1-2; weak D call: TRBD1 (6 bases). This sequence originates from a man between 18 and 29 years old in good health. Some clones in this sample may be carry-over from other donors' samples. The CDR3 region has the DNA TGTGCCAGCAGTAAACCGGGCCAGGCAGGGGCTTACACCTTC. Amino acids: CASSKPGQAGAYTF.